The 8 T cell receptor beta chains given below trace back to one sample, sequenced in a study of Graves' ophthalmopathy and Graves' hyperthyroidism. Scientists amplified the TCR beta CDR3 regions from RNA transcripts. Amplification began with first-round RT-PCR using HTBI primers, then second-round multiplex PCR was performed. Each CDR3 protein is one row after TCRdb ran MiXCR on the multiplex PCR reads. In the table there are over a million distinct CDR3 sequences, roughly two fifths of which are singletons. Sequenced: peripheral blood or thyroid tissue (not recorded which). The receptors were sampled from an adult man with Graves' hyperthyroidism.

In this sample, this clonotype turned up many times. The chain uses TRBV4-3 and TRBJ2-5, with D perhaps matching TRBD1 (6 bases). The CDR3 is 14 amino acids. V was clipped by 1 base and J by 1 base, with 7 bases between them. CDR1 LGHNA and CDR2 YSLEER come from the germline V gene. In DNA, the CDR3 is TGCGCCAGCAGCCAAGGGACAGTCCAAGAGACCCAGTACTTC. This codes for CASSQGTVQETQYF.

This clonotype turned up a few times. As the CDR3 is not closed by the conserved phenylalanine or tryptophan, this likely results from a read error. This chain uses TRBV20-1 with TRBJ1-5, with 11 bases fitting TRBD1. This CDR3 is built from 14 residues. V trimming: 3 bases; J trimming: 6 bases; junction bases outside the gene matches: 4. Germline lookup yields CDR1 DFQATT and CDR2 SNEGSKA (reference sequence). The CDR3 loop reads CSASGQGASQPQHL. In nucleotides, the CDR3 is TGCAGTGCTAGCGGACAGGGGGCTAGTCAGCCCCAGCATCTT.

This clonotype appeared a single time. J is TRBJ2-5 and V is TRBV29-1, with a weak D call TRBD2 (6 bases). Germline V gene sequence: CDR1 SQVTM, CDR2 ANQGSEA. The CDR3 runs to 14 residues. V dropped 8 bases and J dropped 4 bases, with 20 bases sitting between them. The CDR3 coding sequence is TGCAGCTTAGATGGGCGCGGGATGGCAGAGACCCAGTACTTC. This translates into CSLDGRGMAETQYF.

In its sample, this clonotype was seen many times. CDR3 loop: CSARDYSRGLRYTEAFF. The CDR3 nucleotides read TGCAGTGCTAGAGATTATTCCAGGGGCCTAAGGTACACTGAAGCTTTCTTT. V usage is TRBV20-1 and J usage is TRBJ1-1; D perhaps matches TRBD1 (6 bases). Trimming shortened V by 0 bases and J by 3 bases, and 20 bases separated the two germline ends. The CDR3 consists of 17 residues. The V gene's germline CDR1 is DFQATT and CDR2 SNEGSKA (reference sequence).

This clonotype was seen a single time. CDR3 protein: CASSLIRSGREAFF. As DNA, the CDR3 is TGTGCCAGCAGCTTAATTAGGTCGGGGAGAGAAGCTTTCTTT. The chain joins TRBV7-8 to TRBJ1-1; D is unclear. CDR1 SGHVS and CDR2 FQNEAQ come from the germline V gene. The CDR3 totals 14 residues. Deletions cut 2 bases from V and 8 bases from J, with 15 bases between.

This clonotype appeared many times. The J gene is TRBJ1-2, the V gene TRBV6-6; no definite D call. Germline V gene lookup returns CDR1 MNHNY and CDR2 SVGAGI (reference sequence). Trimming removed 5 bases from V and 4 bases from J, with 17 bases in between. This CDR3 has 15 amino acids. This CDR3 is CASSPDPGITYGYTF. The CDR3 nucleotides read TGTGCCAGCAGTCCCGATCCCGGGATTACCTATGGCTACACCTTC.

This clonotype was counted many times. CDR3 region: CASSRETGYGYTF. The CDR3 coding sequence is TGTGCCAGCAGCCGAGAAACAGGGTATGGCTACACCTTC. The chain couples TRBV5-5 to TRBJ1-2, with D possibly being TRBD1 (6 bases). Trimming stripped 4 bases from V and 5 bases from J, with 12 bases between. The CDR3 loop spans 13 amino acids. CDR1 and CDR2 from the germline V gene are SGHKS and YYEKEE (reference sequence).

This clonotype has only a few counts. This rearrangement joins TRBV4-1 to TRBJ2-3; a possible D gene is TRBD2 (5 bases). Germline loops: CDR1 MGHRA, CDR2 YSYEKL. Trimming took off 8 bases at V and 1 base at J, with 10 bases between the two ends. The CDR3 has 13 residues. For the CDR3, the DNA is TGCGCCAGCGCGGGTAGCGGCACAGATACGCAGTATTTT. Its protein product is CASAGSGTDTQYF.